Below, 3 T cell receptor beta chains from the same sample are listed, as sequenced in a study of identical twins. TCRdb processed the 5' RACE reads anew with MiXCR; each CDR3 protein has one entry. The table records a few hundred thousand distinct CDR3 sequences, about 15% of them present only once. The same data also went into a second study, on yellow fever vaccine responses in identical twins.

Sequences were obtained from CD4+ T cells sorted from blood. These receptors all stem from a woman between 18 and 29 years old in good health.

CDR3 region: CASSGDFHEQFF. The CDR3 DNA reads TGTGCCAGCAGTGGGGATTTCCATGAGCAGTTCTTC. The rearrangement uses TRBV2 and TRBJ2-1, with D unresolved. Germline CDR1 reads SNHLY; CDR2 reads FYNNEI. This CDR3 comprises 12 residues. Trimming left V 4 bases short and J 8 bases short, with 9 bases between.

In DNA, the CDR3 is TGCGCCACAAAACTAGCGGGGTACACAGATACGCAGTATTTT. It specifies CATKLAGYTDTQYF. The V and J genes are TRBV5-1 and TRBJ2-3; TRBD2 matches at 10 bases. CDR3 length: 14 amino acids. Trimming at V came to 9 bases and at J to 2 bases, leaving 6 bases not matched to a gene. Germline V lookup: CDR1 SGHRS, CDR2 YFSETQ.

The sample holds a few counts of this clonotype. CDR3 nucleotide sequence: TGTGCCAGCAGTTTATACGGCGGGAGAAACGACGAGCAGTACTTC. Translation gives CASSLYGGRNDEQYF. The chain joins TRBV28 to TRBJ2-7; 7 bases map to TRBD2. Germline values: CDR1 MDHEN, CDR2 SYDVKM. The CDR3 is made up of 15 amino acids. V gave up 1 base and J gave up 5 bases; unmatched junction bases: 8.